A selection of T cell receptor beta chains follows, all from one sample in a study of T-cell memory formation after mild COVID-19. TCRdb passed the 5' RACE reads through MiXCR, listing each CDR3 protein once. The sample has fewer than 250,000 distinct CDR3 sequences; over 9.5% are singletons. Specimen: PBMCs or a T cell subset sorted from them (not recorded which). The source is a man aged 18 to 35 who had mild COVID-19 (a few samples of this study predate the infection). Cell type and time point are not known. Both conserved end residues are part of each CDR3.

17 | TRBJ1-1 | TRBV28 | CASRRDRVRRIGTEAFF
15 | TRBJ2-5 | TRBV5-1 | CASSLGDTSQETQYF
15 | TRBJ1-1 | TRBV6-5 | CASSWSASPSTEAFF
17 | TRBJ2-6 | TRBV3-1 | CASSQYPFRSGANVLTF
15 | TRBJ1-3 | TRBV24-1 | CATSDSRGPGNTIYF
15 | TRBJ1-1 | TRBV7-2 | CASSSQTGMNTEAFF
15 | TRBJ2-1 | TRBV9 | CASSVNGQSYNEQFF
15 | TRBJ1-1 | TRBV15 | CATSRDGSGSTEAFF
15 | TRBJ2-5 | TRBV3-1 | CASSQGWSLTETQYF
12 | TRBJ2-6 | TRBV3-1 | CASSQDLGVLTF
15 | TRBJ2-3 | TRBV4-3 | CASTMGQASTDTQYF
17 | TRBJ2-6 | TRBV7-8 | CASNRLAANSGANVLTF
15 | TRBJ2-3 | TRBV5-1 | CASSLSLAAADTQYF
15 | TRBJ2-7 | TRBV5-1 | CASSSTGTRDYEQYF
13 | TRBJ1-1 | TRBV3-1 | CASSQGPTGRAFF
12 | TRBJ2-1 | TRBV11-2 | CASSLDRVEQFF
12 | TRBJ2-4 | TRBV6-6 | CASSLDLGVQYF
15 | TRBJ1-5 | TRBV7-2 | CASSLEQVPNQPQHF
13 | TRBJ1-2 | TRBV3-1 | CASSQEFAYGYTF
16 | TRBJ2-5 | TRBV7-2 | CASSFPYAGGRETQYF
13 | TRBJ1-1 | TRBV10-3 | CAISKTGETEAFF
13 | TRBJ1-1 | TRBV7-9 | CASSLVRSGEAFF
13 | TRBJ1-1 | TRBV20-1 | CSARHDRGDEAFF
15 | TRBJ2-5 | TRBV7-2 | CASSREAGVGETQYF
12 | TRBJ2-5 | TRBV3-1 | CASSQLGETQYF
15 | TRBJ1-3 | TRBV18 | CASSPPGDGGNTIYF
15 | TRBJ2-2 | TRBV20-1 | CSARARAGSTGELFF